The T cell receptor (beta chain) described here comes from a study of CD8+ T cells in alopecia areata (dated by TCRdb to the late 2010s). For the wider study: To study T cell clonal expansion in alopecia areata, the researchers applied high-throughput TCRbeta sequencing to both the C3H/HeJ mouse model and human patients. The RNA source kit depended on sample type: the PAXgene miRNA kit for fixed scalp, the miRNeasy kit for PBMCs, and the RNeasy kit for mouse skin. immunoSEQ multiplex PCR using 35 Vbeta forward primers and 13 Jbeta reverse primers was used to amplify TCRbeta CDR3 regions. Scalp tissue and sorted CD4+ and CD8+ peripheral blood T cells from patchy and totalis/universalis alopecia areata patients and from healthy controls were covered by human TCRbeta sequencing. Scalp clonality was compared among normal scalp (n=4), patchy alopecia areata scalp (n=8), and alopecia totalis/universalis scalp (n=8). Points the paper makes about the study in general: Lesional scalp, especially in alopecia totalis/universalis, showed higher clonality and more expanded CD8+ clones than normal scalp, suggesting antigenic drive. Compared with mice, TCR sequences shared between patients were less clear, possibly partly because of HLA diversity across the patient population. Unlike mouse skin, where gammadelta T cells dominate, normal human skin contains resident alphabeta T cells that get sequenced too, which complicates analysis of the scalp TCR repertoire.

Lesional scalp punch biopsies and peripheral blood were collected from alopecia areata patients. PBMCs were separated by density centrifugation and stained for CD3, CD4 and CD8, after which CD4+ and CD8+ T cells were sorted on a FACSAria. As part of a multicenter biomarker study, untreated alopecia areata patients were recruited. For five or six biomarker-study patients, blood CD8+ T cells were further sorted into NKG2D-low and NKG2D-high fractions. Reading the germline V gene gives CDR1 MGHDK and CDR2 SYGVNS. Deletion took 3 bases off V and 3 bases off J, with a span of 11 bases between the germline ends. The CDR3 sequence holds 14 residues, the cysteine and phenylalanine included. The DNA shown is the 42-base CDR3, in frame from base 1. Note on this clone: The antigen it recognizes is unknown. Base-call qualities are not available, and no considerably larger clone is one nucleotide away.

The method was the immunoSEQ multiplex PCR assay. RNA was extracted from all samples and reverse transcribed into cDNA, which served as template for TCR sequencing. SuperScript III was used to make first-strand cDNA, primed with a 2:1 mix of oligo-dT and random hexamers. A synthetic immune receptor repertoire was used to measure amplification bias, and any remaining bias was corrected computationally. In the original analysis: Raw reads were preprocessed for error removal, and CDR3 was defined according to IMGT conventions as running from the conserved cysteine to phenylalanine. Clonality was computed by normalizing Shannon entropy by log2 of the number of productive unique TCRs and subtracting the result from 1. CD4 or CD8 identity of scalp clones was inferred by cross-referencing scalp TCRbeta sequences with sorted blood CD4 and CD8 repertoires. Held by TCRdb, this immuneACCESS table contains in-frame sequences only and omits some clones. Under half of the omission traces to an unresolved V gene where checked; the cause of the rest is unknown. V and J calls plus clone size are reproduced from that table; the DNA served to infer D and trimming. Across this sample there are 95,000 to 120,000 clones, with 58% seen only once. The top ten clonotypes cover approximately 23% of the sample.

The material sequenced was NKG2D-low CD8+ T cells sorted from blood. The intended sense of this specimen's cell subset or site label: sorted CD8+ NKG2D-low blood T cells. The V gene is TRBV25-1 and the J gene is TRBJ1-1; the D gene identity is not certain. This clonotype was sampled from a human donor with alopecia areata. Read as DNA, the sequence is TGTGCCAGCAGTGATTATCGACGAGACACTGAAGCTTTCTTT. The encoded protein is CASSDYRRDTEAFF.